This passage covers 17 T cell receptor beta chains from one sample sequenced in a study of blood T cell repertoires in COVID-19. Assay: immunoSEQ multiplex PCR; the TCRdb copy retains only in-frame clones and omits some. The sample carries more than 150,000 clones, around four fifths recorded once. The sequenced sample consisted of peripheral blood. These receptors were obtained from a woman aged 80 or older with active or convalescent COVID-19.

The gene calls are TRBV27 and TRBJ1-6; a weak D match, TRBD1 (5 bases). Germline CDR1 MNHEY, CDR2 SMNVEV (reference sequence). CDR3 length equals 20 residues. Trimming took off 7 bases at V and 2 bases at J, with 27 bases between the two ends. CDR3 DNA: TGTGCCAGCAAAGTTTCTAGCGGTGGGCAGGGAAGGGCCTATAATTCACCCCTCCACTTT. It yields the protein CASKVSSGGQGRAYNSPLHF.

The genes are TRBV5-5 and TRBJ1-4; unclear D gene. CDR1 and CDR2 (germline): SGHKS, YYEKEE (reference sequence). Trimming cost V 2 bases and J 0 bases, with 11 bases left between them. This CDR3 has 16 residues. The CDR3 DNA sequence: TGTGCCAGCAGCTTCTACATACAGTCAACTAATGAAAAACTGTTTTTT. This translates into CASSFYIQSTNEKLFF.

This clone was seen more than once but under ten times. V is TRBV5-5 and J is TRBJ2-5; D is unclear. The CDR3 loop spans 14 amino acids. Germline V lookup: CDR1 SGHKS, CDR2 YYEKEE (reference sequence). Trimming stripped 0 bases from V and 2 bases from J, with 8 bases between. CDR3 coding DNA: TGTGCCAGCAGCTTGGCAGTCAGGCAAGAGACCCAGTACTTC. Amino acids: CASSLAVRQETQYF. The full variable domain, with the rest looked up from reference TRBV5-5 and TRBJ2-5, is DAGVTQSPTHLIKTRGQQVTLRCSPISGHKSVSWYQQVLGQGPQFIFQYYEKEERGRGNFPDRFSARQFPNYSSELNVNALLLGDSALYLCASSLAVRQETQYFGPGTRLLVL.

In its sample, this clone was seen once. The rearrangement uses TRBV5-1 and TRBJ1-6, with TRBD1 matching 7 bases. Germline assignment: CDR1 SGHRS and CDR2 YFSETQ. The trim removed 4 bases at V and 9 bases at J, leaving 7 bases unmatched. There are 14 residues in the CDR3. In DNA, the CDR3 is TGCGCCAGCAGCATCGACAGGGTTGGTTCACCCCTCCACTTT. It yields the protein CASSIDRVGSPLHF.

This sequence joins TRBV7-2 and TRBJ2-7; 7 bases fit TRBD1. Germline-derived CDR1 and CDR2 are SGHTA and FQGNSA. V lost 2 bases and J lost 0; bases outside the gene matches: 7. The CDR3 sequence is 16 residues long. In nucleotides, the CDR3 is TGTGCCAGCAGCTTAAGCACAGGGGCTAGCTCCTACGAGCAGTACTTC. As protein: CASSLSTGASSYEQYF. Full variable domain (outside the CDR3, taken from reference TRBV7-2 and TRBJ2-7): GAGVSQSPSNKVTEKGKDVELRCDPISGHTALYWYRQSLGQGLEFLIYFQGNSAPDKSGLPSDRFSAERTGGSVSTLTIQRTQQEDSAVYLCASSLSTGASSYEQYFGPGTRLTVT.

This clone was detected many times. The V call is TRBV2, the J call TRBJ1-1; a possible D gene is TRBD1 (6 bases). V shed 8 bases and J shed 4 bases, with 17 bases lying between them. The CDR3 consists of 14 residues. Germline CDR1 reads SNHLY; CDR2 reads FYNNEI. Here the CDR3 reads CASWTPGGGTEAFF. The CDR3 DNA sequence: TGTGCCAGCTGGACTCCGGGGGGCGGCACTGAAGCTTTCTTT.

The V call is TRBV29-1, the J call TRBJ1-2, with TRBD1 as a possible D gene (5 bases). Per germline, CDR1 SQVTM and CDR2 ANQGSEA. With 3 bases removed from V and 2 bases from J, the gap between germline ends came to 16 bases. The CDR3 length is 15 residues. The DNA for the CDR3 is TGCAGCGTTGACCCCGGGCAGGGAGGAAACTATGGCTACACCTTC. Amino acid sequence: CSVDPGQGGNYGYTF.

J is TRBJ2-4 and V is TRBV10-1; the D gene is possibly TRBD1 (6 bases). Trimming took off 3 bases at V and 6 bases at J, with 12 bases between the two ends. CDR1 is WNHNN, CDR2 SYGVQD, per germline (reference sequence). The CDR3 is 14 residues long. CDR3 DNA sequence: TGCGCCAGCAGTGATGATCTACAGGGAAACATTCAGTACTTC. This gives the protein CASSDDLQGNIQYF.

The chain couples TRBV11-2 to TRBJ1-1, with TRBD1 identical over 9 bases. J lost 0 bases, V lost 6 bases, and 5 bases had no gene match. The CDR3 has 15 residues. Germline values: CDR1 SGHAT, CDR2 FQNNGV. The CDR3 region is CASSSWTGVNTEAFF. The CDR3 bases are TGTGCCAGCAGTTCATGGACAGGGGTGAACACTGAAGCTTTCTTT.

J is TRBJ2-5 and V is TRBV5-8; the D gene is possibly TRBD2 (6 bases). V lost 4 bases to trimming and J lost 5 bases, with 21 bases between them. The CDR3 runs to 16 residues. The germline CDR1 and CDR2 sequences are SGHTS and YDEGEE. Here the CDR3 DNA reads TGTGCCAGCAGCCCGACTAGAGGGTGGCTTGGTGAGACCCAGTACTTC. Protein sequence: CASSPTRGWLGETQYF. Based on the CDR3 plus reference TRBV5-8 and TRBJ2-5, the full variable domain is EAGVTQSPTHLIKTRGQQATLRCSPISGHTSVYWYQQALGLGLQFLLWYDEGEERNRGNFPPRFSGRQFPNYSSELNVNALELEDSALYLCASSPTRGWLGETQYFGPGTRLLVL.

A single count supports this clone. This chain links TRBV9 with TRBJ2-1, with TRBD1 identical over 8 bases. The length of the CDR3 is 15 residues. Germline CDR1 reads SGDLS; CDR2 reads YYNGEE. The ends lost 3 bases at V and 2 bases at J; junction bases unmatched: 4. The CDR3 loop is CASSGGQGPYNEQFF. The CDR3 nucleotides are TGTGCCAGCAGCGGAGGACAGGGCCCCTACAATGAGCAGTTCTTC.

This clone was counted once. This chain uses TRBV6-2 or TRBV6-3 with TRBJ2-7, with 8 bases identical to TRBD1. J gave up 8 bases and V 5 bases, and 5 bases lay outside the gene matches. Germline lookup yields CDR1 MNHEY and CDR2 SVGEGT. The length of the CDR3 is 12 residues. CDR3 sequence reads: CASSPQGAQQYF. CDR3 nucleotide sequence: TGTGCCAGCAGTCCGCAGGGGGCGCAGCAGTACTTC.

This clone was recorded at least ten times. The chain couples TRBV28 to TRBJ2-2; TRBD1 might be the D (5 bases). V was cut by 6 bases and J by 3 bases, with 14 bases left in between. The CDR3 consists of 15 residues. CDR1 and CDR2 from the germline V gene are MDHEN and SYDVKM. CDR3 sequence reads: CASRTDNPYTGELFF. The CDR3 region has the DNA TGTGCCAGCAGAACGGACAACCCTTACACCGGGGAGCTGTTTTTT.

V gene TRBV27 combines with J gene TRBJ2-1; TRBD2 aligns across 13 bases. The CDR3 loop spans 16 amino acids. Germline assignment: CDR1 MNHEY and CDR2 SMNVEV (reference sequence). With 3 bases clipped from V and 6 bases from J, the junction kept 5 bases outside the gene matches. The CDR3 nucleotides read TGTGCCAGCAGTTTCTTCGGGACTAGCGGGGTCAATGAGCAGTTCTTC. Amino acid sequence: CASSFFGTSGVNEQFF.

This clone has only a few counts. The rearrangement uses TRBV6-5 and TRBJ1-2; D not certain. The CDR3 contains 14 residues. V lost 10 bases, J lost 4 bases, and 19 bases lay in between. Germline V gene lookup returns CDR1 MNHEY and CDR2 SVGAGI. The CDR3 spells CAIPLLTKIYGYTF. The CDR3, as DNA: TGTGCCATTCCTCTCCTGACAAAAATCTATGGCTACACCTTC.

The chain has TRBV7-2 and TRBJ1-2, with 9 bases identical to TRBD1. Losses at the gene ends were 0 bases for V and 5 bases for J; bases not matched to a gene: 4. Looked up from germline, CDR1 is SGHTA and CDR2 is FQGNSA. The CDR3 has 15 residues. In nucleotides, the CDR3 is TGTGCCAGCAGCTTAGCAATCGGGACAGGGTATGGCTACACCTTC. It codes for CASSLAIGTGYGYTF.

The chain joins TRBV19 to TRBJ1-1; 7 bases fit TRBD1. Germline V gene sequence: CDR1 LNHDA, CDR2 SQIVND (reference sequence). J gave up 2 bases and V 5 bases, and 11 bases lay outside the gene matches. The CDR3 runs to 16 residues. The CDR3 DNA reads as TGTGCCAGTAGTTCTCCCCAGGGACAGAGTAACACTGAAGCTTTCTTT. Its protein product is CASSSPQGQSNTEAFF.